This passage covers 5 T cell receptor beta chains from one sample sequenced in a study of blood T cells in healthy people across ages. A second PCR of 7 to 11 cycles used a sample-barcoded 5' primer and a J-beta primer mix. MiXCR, run by TCRdb on the 5' RACE reads, gives a single entry per CDR3 protein. The table has 1.8 million or so distinct CDR3 sequences, around 42% seen once. The sample taken for sequencing was blood. These TCRs come from a human donor in good health.

This clonotype came up a few times. The chain combines TRBV6-6 with TRBJ1-6, with a possible D match to TRBD1 (5 bases). The CDR3 covers 17 residues. Trimming took 6 bases from V and 0 from J, leaving 15 bases between them. Germline CDR1 MNHNY, CDR2 SVGAGI (reference sequence). The chain's CDR3 is CASSPGHPSSYNSPLHF. In DNA form, the CDR3 reads TGTGCCAGCAGCCCCGGACACCCGAGCTCCTATAATTCACCCCTCCACTTT.

A word on this clonotype: Since a much larger clone is just one base distant, this may be a read error. The gene calls are TRBV20-1 and TRBJ2-5, with 8 bases aligning to TRBD2. V lost 0 bases, J lost 5 bases, and 17 bases stayed unmatched. Germline V gives CDR1 DFQATT, CDR2 SNEGSKA (reference sequence). This CDR3 is built from 18 residues. CDR3 loop: CSARDQPSGGPWTETQYF. The DNA for the CDR3 is TGCAGTGCTAGAGATCAGCCGAGCGGGGGTCCTTGGACGGAGACCCAGTACTTC.

This clonotype was seen only a few times. This chain uses TRBV5-1 with TRBJ2-3, with 9 nucleotides matching TRBD1. CDR1 SGHRS and CDR2 YFSETQ come from the germline V gene. This CDR3 spans 15 amino acids. Germline trimming cut 4 bases from V and 0 bases from J; bases unmatched to any gene: 3. The CDR3 protein is CASSQDRGSTDTQYF. CDR3 DNA sequence: TGCGCCAGCAGCCAGGACAGGGGCAGCACAGATACGCAGTATTTT.

The chain joins TRBV2 to TRBJ2-1; 9 bases agree with TRBD2. J was trimmed by 7 bases and V by 3 bases; bases with no gene match: 7. The germline CDR1 and CDR2 sequences are SNHLY and FYNNEI. The CDR3 runs 15 residues. The CDR3 region is CASSDGGGARNEQFF. CDR3 in DNA: TGTGCCAGCAGTGATGGCGGGGGGGCGCGGAATGAGCAGTTCTTC.

The sample holds a few counts of this clonotype. This chain joins TRBV7-3 and TRBJ1-1, with unresolved D. Germline V gene data show CDR1 as SGHTA and CDR2 as FQGTGA. CDR3 length: 13 amino acids. Trimming removed 6 bases from V and 0 bases from J, with 8 bases in between. The CDR3: CASRKQVNTEAFF. The CDR3 DNA is TGTGCCAGCAGGAAACAAGTGAACACTGAAGCTTTCTTT.